The 8 T cell receptor beta chains listed next were all sequenced from one sample in a study of T cells in women clearing cervical HPV infection. Profiling relied on immunoSEQ multiplex PCR, and the TCRdb table lists in-frame clones only, not all of them. This listing includes some 41,000 clones. Sequenced material: blood buffy coat. Receptors originate from a woman aged 18 to 75 with a cervical HPV16 infection that either progressed to CIN3+ or cleared (not recorded which).

As to this clone: With the read ending 3 residues before the CDR3 end, the germline J gene is used to fill in that end. This chain connects TRBV7-2 to TRBJ2-3; D is unresolved. CDR1 is SGHTA, CDR2 FQGNSA, per germline. V shed 2 bases and J shed 0 bases, with 3 bases lying between them. CDR3 length: 13 residues. The covered CDR3 bases are TGTGCCAGCAGCTTACAAAGCACAGATACG. As protein: CASSLQSTDT. In full, the CDR3 is CASSLQSTDTQYF.

As regards this clone: The observed sequence ends 3 residues before the CDR3 terminus, with the missing tail filled in from the germline J gene. The chain links TRBV30 to TRBJ1-1; D not resolved. Germline assignment: CDR1 GTSNPN and CDR2 SVGIG (reference sequence). CDR3 size: 11 residues. CDR3 DNA, as far as it was read: TGTGCCTGGAGTAGCGGAAAGGCA. This encodes CAWSSGKA. The whole CDR3 protein reads CAWSSGKAAFF. The variable domain in full, with the rest retrieved from reference TRBV30 and TRBJ1-1, is SQTIHQWPATLVQPVGSPLSLECTVEGTSNPNLYWYRQAAGRGLQLLFYSVGIGQISSEVPQNLSASRPQDRQFILSSKKLLLSDSGFYLCAWSSGKAAFFGQGTRLTVV.

On this clone itself: The read falls 3 residues short of the CDR3 end, and the missing part is taken from the germline J gene. The J gene is TRBJ2-4, the V gene TRBV19; TRBD1 matches at 7 bases. This CDR3 has 13 amino acids. Per germline, CDR1 LNHDA and CDR2 SQIVND (reference sequence). The sequenced part of the CDR3 DNA is TGTGCCAGTAGCGACAGGGATTTCTATGGT. Residues: CASSDRDFYG. The entire CDR3 protein reads CASSDRDFYGQYF.

Of note for this clone: The read is 3 residues too short to cover the CDR3 end, so that end is filled in from the germline J gene. This rearrangement joins TRBV20-1 to TRBJ1-2, with 7 bases matching TRBD1. CDR1 DFQATT and CDR2 SNEGSKA come from the germline V gene (reference sequence). J gave up 5 bases and V 1 base, and 4 bases lay outside the gene matches. The CDR3 sequence is 13 residues long. The covered CDR3 bases are TGCAGTGCTAGAGCCAGGGACAGATATGGC. Its translation: CSARARDRYG. The full CDR3 sequence reads CSARARDRYGYTF.

On this clone: The missing CDR3 end, 3 residues past where the read stops, is filled in from the germline J gene. The V and J genes are TRBV27 and TRBJ1-5; possibly TRBD1 for D (5 bases). Trimming stripped 6 bases from V and 0 bases from J, with 9 bases between. Germline V gene sequence: CDR1 MNHEY, CDR2 SMNVEV (reference sequence). The CDR3 is 14 residues long. The sequenced CDR3 bases are TGTGCCAGCAGCGCTACAGGTAGCAATCAGCCC. Translating it yields CASSATGSNQP. The whole CDR3 protein is CASSATGSNQPQHF.

Comments on this clone: Read sequence stops 3 residues before the CDR3 end, and the germline J gene provides the missing end. The chain couples TRBV19 to TRBJ2-4; 10 bases line up with TRBD1. There are 17 residues in the CDR3. From germline, CDR1 is LNHDA and CDR2 SQIVND (reference sequence). The CDR3 spells CASTEGGTGATNYGQYF. CDR3 DNA, as far as it was read: TGTGCCAGTACCGAGGGGGGGACAGGGGCTACTAACTATGGT. Full variable domain (remainder filled in from reference TRBV19 and TRBJ2-4): DGGITQSPKYLFRKEGQNVTLSCEQNLNHDAMYWYRQDPGQGLRLIYYSQIVNDFQKGDIAEGYSVSREKKESFPLTVTSAQKNPTAFYLCASTEGGTGATNYGQYFGAGTRLSVL.

Worth noting for this clone: The read comes to an end 3 residues before the CDR3 does, leaving the germline J gene to fill in the end. The chain employs TRBV10-3 and TRBJ2-6; 9 bases fit TRBD1. This CDR3 is built from 20 residues. J gave up 0 bases and V 2 bases, and 11 bases lay outside the gene matches. Germline lookup yields CDR1 ENHRY and CDR2 SYGVKD. The covered CDR3 bases are TGTGCCATCAGTGAGAACCCGGGACAGGGTAAAACCTCTGGGGCCAACGTC. As protein: CAISENPGQGKTSGANV. The whole CDR3 protein is CAISENPGQGKTSGANVLTF.

A remark on this clone: With the read ending 3 residues before the CDR3 end, the germline J gene is used to fill in that end. V and J are TRBV20-1 and TRBJ2-3; TRBD1 is a possible D gene (6 bases). This CDR3 comprises 15 residues. CDR1 and CDR2 (germline): DFQATT, SNEGSKA (reference sequence). The CDR3 sequence: CSARRSGENNQPQYF. Partial CDR3 DNA: TGCAGTGCTAGACGGTCAGGGGAGAACAATCAGCCG.